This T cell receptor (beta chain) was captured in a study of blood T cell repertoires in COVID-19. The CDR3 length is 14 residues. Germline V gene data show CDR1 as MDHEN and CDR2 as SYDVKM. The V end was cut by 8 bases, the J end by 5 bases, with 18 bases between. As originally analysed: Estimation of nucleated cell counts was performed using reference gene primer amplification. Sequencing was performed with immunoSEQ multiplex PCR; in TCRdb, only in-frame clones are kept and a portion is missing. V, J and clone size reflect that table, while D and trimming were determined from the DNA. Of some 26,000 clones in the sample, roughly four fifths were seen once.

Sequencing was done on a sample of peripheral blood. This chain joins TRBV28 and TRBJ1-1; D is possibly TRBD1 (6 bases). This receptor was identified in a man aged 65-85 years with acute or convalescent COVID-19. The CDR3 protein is CASRGGERVTEAFF. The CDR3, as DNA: TGTGCCAGCCGGGGGGGCGAACGTGTTACTGAAGCTTTCTTT. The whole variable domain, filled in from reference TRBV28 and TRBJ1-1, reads DVKVTQSSRYLVKRTGEKVFLECVQDMDHENMFWYRQDPGLGLRLIYFSYDVKMKEKGDIPEGYSVSREKKERFSLILESASTNQTSMYLCASRGGERVTEAFFGQGTRLTVV.